This T cell receptor beta chain was obtained from a study of cytomegalovirus exposure and HLA in healthy donors. This PCR relied on a set of 60 Vbeta primers and 13 Jbeta primers. TCRdb's table, derived via immunoSEQ multiplex PCR, lists solely in-frame clones and lacks some. The data show approximately 170,000 clones, approximately 80% seen once. Study-wide findings and caveats: Most CMV-associated TCR beta chains were later found to appear HLA-restricted. Accounts indicate the classifier identified cytomegalovirus status with strong specificity and sensitivity. Per a later analysis, HLA-associated TCR beta chains showed more clonal expansion than other, equally common TCR beta chains.

Concerning this clone itself: Its specificity is not known.

The receptor comes from a male donor in good health and CMV-seropositive. The material sequenced was PBMCs.

The CDR3 nucleotides are TGTGCCAGCGCCTTAGACAGGAGCTACAATGAGCAGTTCTTC. Translated, it gives CASALDRSYNEQFF. The gene calls are TRBV6-5 and TRBJ2-1; the D gene is possibly TRBD1 (6 bases). Deletions cut 8 bases from V and 3 bases from J, with 14 bases between. The CDR3 covers 14 residues. Germline assignment: CDR1 MNHEY and CDR2 SVGAGI.